This T cell receptor beta chain was identified in a study of blood T cell repertoires in COVID-19. Study details: Sample material is recorded as cDNA or gDNA derived from T cells, B-cell-depleted T cells, or PBMCs.

Trimming removed 3 bases at V and 4 bases at J, with 16 bases between. The CDR3 sequence is 16 residues long. Germline assignment: CDR1 LNHDA and CDR2 SQIVND (reference sequence). Original processing notes: Amplification of reference gene primers provided the estimated nucleated cell counts. Here immunoSEQ multiplex PCR was the method, and the copy in TCRdb shows in-frame clones only, minus some. The V and J calls and the clone size are those of that table, but D and trimming were determined from the DNA. The data show about 230,000 clones, around four fifths seen once. This clone was observed a few times.

V is TRBV19 and J is TRBJ1-5; D possibly corresponds to TRBD1 (5 bases). The sequenced material came from peripheral blood. The TCR sequence derives from a woman in her sixties or seventies with active or convalescent COVID-19. In nucleotides, the CDR3 is TGTGCCAGTAGTATCGACAGCAGGTACCCTAATCAGCCCCAGCATTTT. As protein: CASSIDSRYPNQPQHF.